This T cell receptor beta chain was recovered during a study of blood T cell repertoires in COVID-19. Across the whole study: Samples representing acute and convalescent COVID-19 were sourced from the United States, Italy and Spain.

Looked up from germline, CDR1 is DFQATT and CDR2 is SNEGSKA (reference sequence). Trimming removed 3 bases at V and 5 bases at J, with 14 bases between. The CDR3 sequence is 13 residues long. Per the original data handling: It was from reference gene primer amplification that nucleated cell counts were estimated. Sequencing was performed with immunoSEQ multiplex PCR; in TCRdb, only in-frame clones are kept and a portion is missing. V and J calls and clone size follow that table, whereas D and trimming were derived from the DNA. Of more than 85,000 clones listed, roughly 76% are singletons. This sequence originates from a woman in her fifties or sixties with acute or convalescent COVID-19. Sequencing was carried out using peripheral blood. This chain connects TRBV20-1 to TRBJ2-7; D is perhaps TRBD1 (5 bases). In DNA, the CDR3 is TGCAGTGCTAGTCGGGCAGGGTACGACGAGCAGTACTTC. Translated: CSASRAGYDEQYF.